This T cell receptor beta chain was identified in a study of OX40 agonist ivuxolimab in advanced cancers. Study-level information: Each dose-escalation patient presented with hepatocellular carcinoma, melanoma, renal cell or head and neck cancer. There were three patients with partial responses, one having hepatocellular carcinoma and two cutaneous melanoma. General observations from the study: CD4+ and CD8+ blood T cells expanded clonally by week 6 at 0.1 to 3.0 mg/kg.

Using immunoSEQ multiplex PCR, the repertoire was profiled, and TCRdb retains in-frame clones only, with some absent. The repertoire has about 56,000 clones, around 90% of them found once; the top ten carry 20% to 30%. Turning to this clone: Its target is unknown.

Germline loops: CDR1 SGDLS, CDR2 YYNGEE. Trimming removed 4 bases from V and 3 bases from J; junction bases left unmatched: 7. The CDR3 extends over 15 amino acids. V gene TRBV9 combines with J gene TRBJ1-1; the match to TRBD1 covers 9 bases. The receptor's source is an adult with an advanced solid tumor such as melanoma, head and neck, liver or kidney cancer. Sequencing used CD4+ or CD8+ T cells sorted from blood, obtained in a trial of the OX40 agonist ivuxolimab. CDR3 sequence: CASSTGTGTYTEAFF. DNA of the CDR3: TGTGCCAGCAGCACAGGGACAGGGACGTACACTGAAGCTTTCTTT.